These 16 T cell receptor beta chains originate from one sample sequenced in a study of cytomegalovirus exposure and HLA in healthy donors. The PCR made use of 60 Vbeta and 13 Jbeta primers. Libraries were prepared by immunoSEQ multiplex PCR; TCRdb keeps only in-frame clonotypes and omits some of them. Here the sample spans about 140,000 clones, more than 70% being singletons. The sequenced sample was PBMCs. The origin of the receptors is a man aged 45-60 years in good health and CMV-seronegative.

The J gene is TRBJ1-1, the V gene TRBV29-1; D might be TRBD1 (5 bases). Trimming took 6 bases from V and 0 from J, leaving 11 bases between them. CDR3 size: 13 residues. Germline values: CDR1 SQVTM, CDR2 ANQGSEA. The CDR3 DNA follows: TGCAGCGTGGAGGGGTGGATGAACACTGAAGCTTTCTTT. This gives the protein CSVEGWMNTEAFF.

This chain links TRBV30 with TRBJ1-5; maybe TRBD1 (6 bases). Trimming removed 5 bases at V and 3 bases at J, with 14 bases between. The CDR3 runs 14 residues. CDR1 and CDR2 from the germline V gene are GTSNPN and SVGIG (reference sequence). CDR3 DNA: TGTGCCTGGGCCCGGGGGGCACACAATCAGCCCCAGCATTTT. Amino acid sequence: CAWARGAHNQPQHF.

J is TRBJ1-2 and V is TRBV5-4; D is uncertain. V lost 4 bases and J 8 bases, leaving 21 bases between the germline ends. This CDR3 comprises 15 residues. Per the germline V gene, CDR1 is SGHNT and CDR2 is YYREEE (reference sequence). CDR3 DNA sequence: TGTGCCAGCAGCATACCTTCCAACAGTGGCAGCGGCTACACCTTC. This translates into CASSIPSNSGSGYTF.

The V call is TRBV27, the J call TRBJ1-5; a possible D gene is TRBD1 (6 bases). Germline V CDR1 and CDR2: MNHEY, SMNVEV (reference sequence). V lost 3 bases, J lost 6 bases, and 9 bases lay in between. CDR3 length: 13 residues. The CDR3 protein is CASSFLGGQPQHF. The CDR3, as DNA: TGTGCCAGCAGTTTCCTAGGGGGTCAGCCCCAGCATTTT.

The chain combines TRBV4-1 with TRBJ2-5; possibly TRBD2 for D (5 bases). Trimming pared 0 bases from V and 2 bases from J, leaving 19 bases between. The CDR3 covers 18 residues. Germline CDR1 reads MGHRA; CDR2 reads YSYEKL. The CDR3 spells CASSQEGDSYIRQETQYF. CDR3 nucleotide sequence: TGCGCCAGCAGCCAAGAGGGAGACTCCTATATTCGTCAAGAGACCCAGTACTTC.

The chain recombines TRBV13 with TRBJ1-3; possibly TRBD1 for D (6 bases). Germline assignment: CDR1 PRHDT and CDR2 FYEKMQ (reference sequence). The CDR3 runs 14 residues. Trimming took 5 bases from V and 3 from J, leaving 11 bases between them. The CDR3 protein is CASSTQGIGNTIYF. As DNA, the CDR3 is TGTGCCAGCAGCACACAGGGAATTGGAAACACCATATATTTT.

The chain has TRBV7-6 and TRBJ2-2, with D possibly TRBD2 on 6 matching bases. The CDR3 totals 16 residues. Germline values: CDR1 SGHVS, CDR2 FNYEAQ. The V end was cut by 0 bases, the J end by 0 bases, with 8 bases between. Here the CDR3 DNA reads TGTGCCAGCAGCTTAGCGACGGGGGCGAACACCGGGGAGCTGTTTTTT. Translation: CASSLATGANTGELFF.

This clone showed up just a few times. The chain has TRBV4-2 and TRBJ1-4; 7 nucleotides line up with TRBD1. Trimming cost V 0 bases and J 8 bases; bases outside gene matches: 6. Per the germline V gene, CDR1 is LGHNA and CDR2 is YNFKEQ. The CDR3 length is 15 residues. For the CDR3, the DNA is TGTGCCAGCAGCCAAGATGGAGGGGGCCGCGAAAAACTGTTTTTT. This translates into CASSQDGGGREKLFF.

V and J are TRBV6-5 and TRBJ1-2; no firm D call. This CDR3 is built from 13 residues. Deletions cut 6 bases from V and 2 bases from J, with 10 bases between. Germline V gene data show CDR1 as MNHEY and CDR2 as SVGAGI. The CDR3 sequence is CASSLKPNYGYTF. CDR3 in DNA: TGTGCCAGCAGCCTCAAGCCGAACTATGGCTACACCTTC.

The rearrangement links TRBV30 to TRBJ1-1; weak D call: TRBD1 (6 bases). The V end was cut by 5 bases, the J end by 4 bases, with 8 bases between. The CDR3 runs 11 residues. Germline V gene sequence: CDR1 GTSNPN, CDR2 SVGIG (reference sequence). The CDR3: CAWDRTTEAFF. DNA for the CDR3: TGTGCCTGGGACAGGACCACTGAAGCTTTCTTT. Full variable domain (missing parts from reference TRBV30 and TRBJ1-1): SQTIHQWPATLVQPVGSPLSLECTVEGTSNPNLYWYRQAAGRGLQLLFYSVGIGQISSEVPQNLSASRPQDRQFILSSKKLLLSDSGFYLCAWDRTTEAFFGQGTRLTVV.

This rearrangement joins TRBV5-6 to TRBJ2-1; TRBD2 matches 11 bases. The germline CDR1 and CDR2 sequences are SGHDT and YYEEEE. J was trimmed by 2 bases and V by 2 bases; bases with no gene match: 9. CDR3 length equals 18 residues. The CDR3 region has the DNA TGTGCCAGCAGCTTCAAAGAACTAGCGGGAGCGACCTACAATGAGCAGTTCTTC. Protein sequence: CASSFKELAGATYNEQFF. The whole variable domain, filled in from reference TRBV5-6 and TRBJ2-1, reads DAGVTQSPTHLIKTRGQQVTLRCSPKSGHDTVSWYQQALGQGPQFIFQYYEEEERQRGNFPDRFSGHQFPNYSSELNVNALLLGDSALYLCASSFKELAGATYNEQFFGPGTRLTVL.

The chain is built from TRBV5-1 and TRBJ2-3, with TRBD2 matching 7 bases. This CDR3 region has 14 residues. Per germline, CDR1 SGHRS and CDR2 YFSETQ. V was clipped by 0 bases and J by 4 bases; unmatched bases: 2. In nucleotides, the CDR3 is TGCGCCAGCAGCTTGGGGGACTACTCAGATACGCAGTATTTT. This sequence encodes CASSLGDYSDTQYF.

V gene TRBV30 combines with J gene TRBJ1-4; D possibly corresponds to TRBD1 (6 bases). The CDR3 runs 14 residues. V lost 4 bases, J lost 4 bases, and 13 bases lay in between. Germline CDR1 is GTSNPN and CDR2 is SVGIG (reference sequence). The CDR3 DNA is TGTGCCTGGAAACGAGGGACACTTAATGAAAAACTGTTTTTT. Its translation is CAWKRGTLNEKLFF.

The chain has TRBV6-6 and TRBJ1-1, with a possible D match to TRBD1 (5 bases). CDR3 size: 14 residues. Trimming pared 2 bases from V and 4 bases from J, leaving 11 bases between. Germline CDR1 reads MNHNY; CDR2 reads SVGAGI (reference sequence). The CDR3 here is CASSYPRQITEAFF. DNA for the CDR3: TGTGCCAGCAGTTACCCACGACAGATCACTGAAGCTTTCTTT.

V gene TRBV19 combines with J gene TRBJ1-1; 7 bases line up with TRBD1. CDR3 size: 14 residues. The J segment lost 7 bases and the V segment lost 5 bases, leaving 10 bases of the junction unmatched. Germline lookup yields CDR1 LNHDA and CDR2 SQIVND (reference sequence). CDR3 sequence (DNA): TGTGCCAGTAGTCCCACAGGGGCGGCGGATGAAGCTTTCTTT. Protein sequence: CASSPTGAADEAFF.

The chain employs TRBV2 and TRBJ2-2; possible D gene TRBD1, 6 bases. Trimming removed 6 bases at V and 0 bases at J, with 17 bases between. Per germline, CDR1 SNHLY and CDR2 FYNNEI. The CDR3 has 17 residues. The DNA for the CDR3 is TGTGCCAGCAGCGCACCCCCCGGACAGACGAACACCGGGGAGCTGTTTTTT. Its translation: CASSAPPGQTNTGELFF.